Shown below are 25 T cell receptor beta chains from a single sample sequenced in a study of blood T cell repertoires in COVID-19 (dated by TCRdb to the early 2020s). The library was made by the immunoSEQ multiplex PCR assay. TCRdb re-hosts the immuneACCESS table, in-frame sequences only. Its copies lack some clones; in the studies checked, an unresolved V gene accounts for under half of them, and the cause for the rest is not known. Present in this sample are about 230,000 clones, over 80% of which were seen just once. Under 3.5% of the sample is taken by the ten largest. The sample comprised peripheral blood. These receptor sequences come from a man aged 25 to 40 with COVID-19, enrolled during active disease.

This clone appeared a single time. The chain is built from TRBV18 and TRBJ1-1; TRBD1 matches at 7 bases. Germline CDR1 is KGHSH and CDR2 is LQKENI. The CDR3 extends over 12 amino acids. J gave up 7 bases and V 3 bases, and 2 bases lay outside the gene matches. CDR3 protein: CASSPWDSEAFF. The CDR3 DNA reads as TGTGCCAGCTCACCGTGGGACAGTGAAGCTTTCTTT.

The CDR3: CASSEYSGGVLNEKLFF. The CDR3 bases are TGTGCCAGCAGTGAATATTCAGGGGGTGTTCTTAATGAAAAACTGTTTTTT. The rearrangement links TRBV25-1 to TRBJ1-4; TRBD1 matches at 7 bases. The V and J ends lost 0 bases and 4 bases, in that order; junction bases with no gene match: 8. The CDR3 totals 17 residues. The germline V gene has CDR1 MGHDK and CDR2 SYGVNS.

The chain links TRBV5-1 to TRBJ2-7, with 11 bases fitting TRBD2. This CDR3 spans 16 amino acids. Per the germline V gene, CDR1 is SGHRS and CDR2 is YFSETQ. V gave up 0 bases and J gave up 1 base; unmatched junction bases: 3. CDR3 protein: CASSLGLAGGSYEQYF. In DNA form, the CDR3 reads TGCGCCAGCAGCTTGGGGCTAGCGGGAGGTTCCTACGAGCAGTACTTC.

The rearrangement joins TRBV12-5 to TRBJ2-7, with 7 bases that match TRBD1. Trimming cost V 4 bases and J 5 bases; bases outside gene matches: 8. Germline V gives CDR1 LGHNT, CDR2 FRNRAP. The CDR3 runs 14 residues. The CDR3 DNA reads TGTGCTAGTGGTTCCCGGGACAGAGGGGACGAGCAGTACTTC. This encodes CASGSRDRGDEQYF.

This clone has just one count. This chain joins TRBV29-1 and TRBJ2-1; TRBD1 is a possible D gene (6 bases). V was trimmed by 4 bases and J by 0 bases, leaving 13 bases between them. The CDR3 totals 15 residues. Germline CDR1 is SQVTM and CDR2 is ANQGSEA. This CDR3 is CSVADSPSSYNEQFF. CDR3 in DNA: TGCAGCGTTGCGGACAGCCCCAGCTCCTACAATGAGCAGTTCTTC.

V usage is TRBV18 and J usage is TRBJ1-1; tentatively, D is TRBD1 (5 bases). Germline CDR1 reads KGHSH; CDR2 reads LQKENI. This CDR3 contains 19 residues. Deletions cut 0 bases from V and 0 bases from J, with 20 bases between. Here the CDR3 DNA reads TGTGCCAGCTCACCACCGGCCAGGGCCTCTTTCCCCCTGAACACTGAAGCTTTCTTT. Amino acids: CASSPPARASFPLNTEAFF.

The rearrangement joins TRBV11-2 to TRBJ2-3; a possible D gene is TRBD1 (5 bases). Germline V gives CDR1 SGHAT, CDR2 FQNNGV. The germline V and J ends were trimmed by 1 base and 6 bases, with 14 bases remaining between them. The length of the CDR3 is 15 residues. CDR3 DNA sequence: TGTGCCAGCAGCTTAGGGTTGACAGAGTTGGATACGCAGTATTTT. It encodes CASSLGLTELDTQYF.

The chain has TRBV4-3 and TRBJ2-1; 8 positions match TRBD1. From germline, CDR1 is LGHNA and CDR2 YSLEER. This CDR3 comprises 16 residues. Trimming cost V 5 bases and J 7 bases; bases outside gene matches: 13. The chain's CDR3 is CASSWTGNLLGNEQFF. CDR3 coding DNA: TGCGCCAGCAGCTGGACAGGGAATCTCCTCGGGAATGAGCAGTTCTTC.

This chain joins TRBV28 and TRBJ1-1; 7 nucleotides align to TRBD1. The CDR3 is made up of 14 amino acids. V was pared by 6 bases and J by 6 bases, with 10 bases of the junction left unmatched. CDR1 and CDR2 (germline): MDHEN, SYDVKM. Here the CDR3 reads CASSQDRATPEAFF. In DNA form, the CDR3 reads TGTGCCAGCAGCCAAGACAGGGCCACGCCTGAAGCTTTCTTT.

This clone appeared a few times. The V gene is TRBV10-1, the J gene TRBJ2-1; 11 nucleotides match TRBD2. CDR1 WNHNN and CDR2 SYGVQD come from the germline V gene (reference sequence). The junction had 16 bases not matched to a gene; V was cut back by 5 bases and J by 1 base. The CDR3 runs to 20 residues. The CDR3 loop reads CASSPNLAGGPPGSYNEQFF. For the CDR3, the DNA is TGCGCCAGCAGTCCAAACCTAGCGGGAGGCCCTCCCGGTTCCTACAATGAGCAGTTCTTC.

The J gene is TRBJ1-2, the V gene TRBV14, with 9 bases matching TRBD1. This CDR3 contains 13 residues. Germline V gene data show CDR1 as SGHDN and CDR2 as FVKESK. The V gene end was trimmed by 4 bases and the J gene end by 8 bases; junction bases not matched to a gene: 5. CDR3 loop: CASSPRTGEGYTF. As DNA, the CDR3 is TGTGCCAGCAGCCCACGGACAGGGGAGGGCTACACCTTC.

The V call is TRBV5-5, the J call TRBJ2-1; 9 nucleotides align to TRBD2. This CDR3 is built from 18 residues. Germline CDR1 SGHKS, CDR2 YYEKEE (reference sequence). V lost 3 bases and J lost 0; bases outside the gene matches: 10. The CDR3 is CASSWGLAGHSSYNEQFF. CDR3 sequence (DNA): TGTGCCAGCAGCTGGGGGCTAGCGGGACATAGCTCCTACAATGAGCAGTTCTTC.

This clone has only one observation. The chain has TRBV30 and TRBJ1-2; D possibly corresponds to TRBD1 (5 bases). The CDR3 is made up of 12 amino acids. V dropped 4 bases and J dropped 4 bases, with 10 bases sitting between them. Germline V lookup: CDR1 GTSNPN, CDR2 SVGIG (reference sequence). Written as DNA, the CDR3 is TGTGCCTGGAATGAAGGGGTCTATGGCTACACCTTC. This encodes CAWNEGVYGYTF.

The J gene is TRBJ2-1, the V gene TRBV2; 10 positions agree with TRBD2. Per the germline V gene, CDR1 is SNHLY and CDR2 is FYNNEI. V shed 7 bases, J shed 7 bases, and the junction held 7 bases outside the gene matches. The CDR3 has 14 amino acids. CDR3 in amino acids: CASTEREGLNEQFF. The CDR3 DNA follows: TGTGCCAGCACTGAGCGGGAGGGCTTAAATGAGCAGTTCTTC.

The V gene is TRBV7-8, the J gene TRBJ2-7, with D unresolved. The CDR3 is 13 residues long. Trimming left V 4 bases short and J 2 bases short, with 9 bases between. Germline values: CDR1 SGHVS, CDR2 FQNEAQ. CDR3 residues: CASSSATPYEQYF. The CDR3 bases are TGTGCCAGCAGCTCGGCGACACCCTACGAGCAGTACTTC.

The chain's CDR3 is CAGCSGQSSSPLHF. The CDR3 DNA sequence: TGTGCCGGCTGTTCCGGACAGTCGTCCTCACCCCTCCACTTT. This chain connects TRBV6-5 to TRBJ1-6; D may be TRBD1 (6 bases). The CDR3 runs to 14 residues. CDR1 and CDR2 from the germline V gene are MNHEY and SVGAGI. V dropped 11 bases and J dropped 10 bases, with 21 bases sitting between them.

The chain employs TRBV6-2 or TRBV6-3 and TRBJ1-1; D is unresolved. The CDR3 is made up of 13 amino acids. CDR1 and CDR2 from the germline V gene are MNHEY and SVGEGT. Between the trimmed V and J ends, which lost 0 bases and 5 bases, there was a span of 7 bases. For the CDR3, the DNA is TGTGCCAGCAGTTACTCGGCTTGGACTGAAGCTTTCTTT. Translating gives CASSYSAWTEAFF.

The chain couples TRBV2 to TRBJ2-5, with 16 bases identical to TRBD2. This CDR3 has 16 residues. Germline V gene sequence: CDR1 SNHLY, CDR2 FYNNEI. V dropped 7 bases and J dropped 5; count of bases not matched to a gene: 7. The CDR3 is CASILGLAGGQETQYF. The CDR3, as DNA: TGTGCCAGCATATTGGGACTAGCGGGGGGGCAGGAGACCCAGTACTTC.

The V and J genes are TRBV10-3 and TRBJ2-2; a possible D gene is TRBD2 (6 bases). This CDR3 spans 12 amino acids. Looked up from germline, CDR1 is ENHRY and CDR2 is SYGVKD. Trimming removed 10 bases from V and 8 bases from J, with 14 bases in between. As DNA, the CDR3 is TGTGCCAGCCGGGAGAAGGGGGGGGAGCTGTTTTTT. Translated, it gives CASREKGGELFF.

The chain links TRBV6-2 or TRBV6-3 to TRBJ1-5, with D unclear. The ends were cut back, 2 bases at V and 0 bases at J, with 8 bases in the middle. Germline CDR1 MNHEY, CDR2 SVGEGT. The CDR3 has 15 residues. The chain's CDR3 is CASSYNEYSNQPQHF. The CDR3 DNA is TGTGCCAGCAGTTACAACGAGTATAGCAATCAGCCCCAGCATTTT.

The CDR3 DNA reads as TGTGCCAGCAGCACACAGGGTGGGACTGAAGCTTTCTTT. It specifies CASSTQGGTEAFF. The chain joins TRBV9 to TRBJ1-1; D may be TRBD1 (6 bases). The germline V and J ends were trimmed by 4 bases and 5 bases, with 12 bases remaining between them. Germline V gene sequence: CDR1 SGDLS, CDR2 YYNGEE. The CDR3 has 13 amino acids.

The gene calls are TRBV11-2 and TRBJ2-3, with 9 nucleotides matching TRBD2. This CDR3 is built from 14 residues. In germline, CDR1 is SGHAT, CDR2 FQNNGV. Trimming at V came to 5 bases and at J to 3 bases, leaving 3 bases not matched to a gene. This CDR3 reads CASSKGLATDTQYF. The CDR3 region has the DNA TGTGCCAGCAGCAAAGGACTAGCGACAGATACGCAGTATTTT.

The CDR3 spells CASSKRGTLQNEKLFF. DNA of the CDR3: TGTGCCAGCAGTAAAAGGGGGACATTACAAAATGAAAAACTGTTTTTT. V gene TRBV5-4 combines with J gene TRBJ1-4, with D perhaps matching TRBD1 (6 bases). The germline V gene has CDR1 SGHNT and CDR2 YYREEE (reference sequence). This CDR3 region has 16 residues. The V end lost 5 bases, the J end lost 5 bases, and 19 bases lay between the germline ends.

The CDR3 coding sequence is TGTGCCACCAGCAGTAGGACAGGGTCGAACACTGAAGCTTTCTTT. Residues: CATSSRTGSNTEAFF. The chain combines TRBV15 with TRBJ1-1, with 8 bases identical to TRBD1. The CDR3 sequence is 15 residues long. Germline values: CDR1 LNHNV, CDR2 YYDKDF (reference sequence). Unmatched junction bases numbered 4, after V lost 3 bases and J lost 1 base.

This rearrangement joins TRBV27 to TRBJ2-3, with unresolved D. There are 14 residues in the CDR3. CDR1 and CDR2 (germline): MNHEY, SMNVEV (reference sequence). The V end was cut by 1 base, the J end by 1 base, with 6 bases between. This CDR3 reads CASSLFGGTDTQYF. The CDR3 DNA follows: TGTGCCAGCAGTTTATTCGGAGGCACAGATACGCAGTATTTT.